A selection of T cell receptor beta chains follows, all from one sample in a study of blood T cell repertoires in COVID-19. Profiled with immunoSEQ multiplex PCR; TCRdb holds only in-frame clones, not every one. The sample shows around 190,000 clones, about 91% of them seen only once. Sequencing input: PBMCs or T cells enriched from blood (not recorded which). These receptors came from a man between 18 and 35 years old with acute COVID-19. Each CDR3 is given with its conserved first and last residue. Fields, in order: V gene, J gene, D gene, clone size, CDR3 DNA, CDR3 protein. A D gene is named only where the DNA matches it firmly. Clone size, where shown, is once, few, many, or a class for clones that have expanded.

>TRBV2|TRBJ2-1|TRBD2|NA
TGTGCCAGCAGTCCCTTCTCGGCGGGAGGGTACAATGAGCAGTTCTTC
CASSPFSAGGYNEQFF
>TRBV24-1|TRBJ1-2|NA|NA
TGTGCCACCAGTGATTCCCCCACAGGTGACGGCTACACCTTC
CATSDSPTGDGYTF
>TRBV5-1|TRBJ2-5|TRBD2|few
TGCGCCAGCAGCTTCGGCGGGAGGGACGGCCCAGAGACCCAGTACTTC
CASSFGGRDGPETQYF
>TRBV19|TRBJ2-7|TRBD1|NA
TGTGCCAGTAGTGCAGGACAGGGCTACGAGCAGTACTTC
CASSAGQGYEQYF
>TRBV12-3/TRBV12-4|TRBJ1-6|NA|NA
TGTGCCAGCAGTTTAGCCGGTAATTCACCCCTCCACTTT
CASSLAGNSPLHF
>TRBV11-2|TRBJ2-3|NA|NA
TGTGCCAGCAGCTTGGCCAGAGTCAGGGTAAAGGGCTCTCTAGGGCAGTATTTT
CASSLARVRVKGSLGQYF
>TRBV3-1/TRBV3-2|TRBJ2-7|TRBD2|NA
TGTGCCAGCAGCCAAGCTAGCGGGAGCTATAGTTTC
CASSQASGSYSF
>TRBV7-2|TRBJ2-3|NA|NA
TGTGCCAGCAGCCATCAGCGCCGAATCGAAGATACGCAGTATTTT
CASSHQRRIEDTQYF
>TRBV2|TRBJ2-7|TRBD1|NA
TGTGCCAGCAGTCCGGGACAGGTTATTTACGAGCAGTACTTC
CASSPGQVIYEQYF
>TRBV9|TRBJ2-3|TRBD2|once
TGTGCCAGCAGCGGAGGCCGGATGAGAGCGGGAGTAACAGATACGCAGTATTTT
CASSGGRMRAGVTDTQYF
>TRBV7-8|TRBJ2-1|TRBD2|NA
TGTGCCAGCAGCTCTACCGGGACTAGCCGCAATGAGCAGTTCTTC
CASSSTGTSRNEQFF
>TRBV10-3|TRBJ2-7|TRBD1|NA
TGTGCCATCAGTGACGTGGACAGGGTGTCCTACGAGCAGTACTTC
CAISDVDRVSYEQYF
>TRBV21-1|TRBJ2-1|NA|NA
TGTGCCAGCAGCAAAGAAGCAGGGGGCTATAACAATGAGCAGTTCTTC
CASSKEAGGYNNEQFF
>TRBV28|TRBJ1-2|NA|NA
TGTGCCAGCAGTTTGCCCCCGGCCGGACTCTATGGCTACACCTTC
CASSLPPAGLYGYTF
>TRBV28|TRBJ2-4|NA|NA
TGTGCCAGCAGTCCCTCAGGGATAGCCAAAAACATTCAGTACTTC
CASSPSGIAKNIQYF
>TRBV7-7|TRBJ2-1|NA|NA
TGTGCTAGCAGCGCCGTTCTAGGCGTATCCTACAATGAGCAGTTCTTC
CASSAVLGVSYNEQFF
>TRBV13|TRBJ2-7|TRBD2|NA
TGTGCCAGCAGCTTGGGACTAGCGGGAGTTGAGCAGTACTTC
CASSLGLAGVEQYF
>TRBV7-9|TRBJ2-3|TRBD2|NA
TGTGCCAGCAGCTTAGCCCTAGCGGGAGGAGGGAATACGCAGTATTTT
CASSLALAGGGNTQYF
>TRBV4-3|TRBJ1-3|NA|NA
TGCGCCAGCAGCCAAGATTGGGCAGGACTCTCTGGAAACACCATATATTTT
CASSQDWAGLSGNTIYF
>TRBV18|TRBJ1-2|NA|NA
TGTGCCAGCTCTCCAAACGAGGCGGCCACCTTC
CASSPNEAATF
>TRBV6-1|TRBJ2-1|TRBD2|NA
TGTGCCAGCAGTGAAGCAGGCGGGAGGGTCCCGGGGGGTGAGCAGTTCTTC
CASSEAGGRVPGGEQFF
>TRBV12-3/TRBV12-4|TRBJ2-1|NA|NA
TGTGCCAGCAGTTTGGGGCATTTACAGTTCTTC
CASSLGHLQFF
>TRBV20-1|TRBJ2-5|NA|few
TGCAGTGCCCGAAACGGGGAGACCCAGTACTTC
CSARNGETQYF
>TRBV28|TRBJ2-7|TRBD2|NA
TGTGCCAGCAGAACAGCGGGAGGTCTCCACGAGCAGTACTTC
CASRTAGGLHEQYF
>TRBV20-1|TRBJ2-7|TRBD2|NA
TGCAGTGCTAGTGGTGAGACTAGCGGTAAAATACCCTACGAGCAGTACTTC
CSASGETSGKIPYEQYF
>TRBV28|TRBJ2-1|TRBD1|NA
TGTGCCAGCAGTCTCGACAGGGATGAGCAGTTCTTC
CASSLDRDEQFF
>TRBV7-2|TRBJ1-3|NA|NA
TGTGCCAGCAGCTTAGCCGGAGGGGCTGGAAACACCATATATTTT
CASSLAGGAGNTIYF
>TRBV28|TRBJ2-3|TRBD1|NA
TGTGCCAGCAGTTTAGGGACAGGAAGAGATACGCAGTATTTT
CASSLGTGRDTQYF
>TRBV19|TRBJ1-1|TRBD1|NA
TGTGCCAGTAGCCCAGGACAGGGGAGCACTGAAGCTTTCTTT
CASSPGQGSTEAFF
>TRBV28|TRBJ1-1|TRBD1|NA
TGTGCCAGCAGCTCCCCGGGACAGGGGTTTACTGAAGCTTTCTTT
CASSSPGQGFTEAFF
>TRBV11-2|TRBJ1-4|NA|NA
TGTGCCAGCAGCTCACGGTGGGGGGATGAAAAACTGTTTTTT
CASSSRWGDEKLFF
>TRBV12-5|TRBJ2-5|TRBD1|NA
TGTGCTAGTGGTTTGGGACAGGGGGGTAGGGGGGAGACCCAGTACTTC
CASGLGQGGRGETQYF
>TRBV10-1|TRBJ2-1|NA|few
TGCGCCAGCAGTTTGCGCTCGAGCTCCTACAATGAGCAGTTCTTC
CASSLRSSSYNEQFF